Following are 25 T cell receptor beta chains from one sample sequenced in a study of technical replicates of blood from a few donors. TCRdb keeps only in-frame clones here, not all; method: immunoSEQ multiplex PCR. The sample shows almost 70,000 clones, approximately 93% of them seen only once. The sample consisted of PBMCs. The receptors here all came from a human donor in good health. Some clones in this sample may be carry-over from other donors' samples.

The rearrangement links TRBV18 to TRBJ1-2, with 7 bases lining up with TRBD1. Germline V gene sequence: CDR1 KGHSH, CDR2 LQKENI. J lost 3 bases, V lost 3 bases, and 7 bases had no gene match. The CDR3 runs to 15 residues. CDR3 loop: CASSPGQGVDYGYTF. The CDR3 DNA reads TGTGCCAGCTCACCTGGGCAGGGGGTCGACTATGGCTACACCTTC.

The V and J genes are TRBV12-5 and TRBJ2-2, with 7 nucleotides matching TRBD2. The CDR3 runs to 15 residues. The germline V gene encodes CDR1 LGHNT and CDR2 FRNRAP. Trimming took 5 bases from V and 7 from J; bases not matched to a gene: 10. CDR3 in amino acids: CASGRDGGSSGELFF. The CDR3 nucleotides are TGTGCTAGTGGTCGGGACGGGGGGAGTAGCGGGGAGCTGTTTTTT.

This chain links TRBV19 with TRBJ1-1; D gene unclear. Trimming stripped 3 bases from V and 0 bases from J, with 5 bases between. The CDR3 runs 13 residues. The germline V gene encodes CDR1 LNHDA and CDR2 SQIVND (reference sequence). The CDR3 region is CASSIVVNTEAFF. As DNA, the CDR3 is TGTGCCAGTAGTATCGTTGTGAACACTGAAGCTTTCTTT. Full variable domain (missing parts from reference TRBV19 and TRBJ1-1): DGGITQSPKYLFRKEGQNVTLSCEQNLNHDAMYWYRQDPGQGLRLIYYSQIVNDFQKGDIAEGYSVSREKKESFPLTVTSAQKNPTAFYLCASSIVVNTEAFFGQGTRLTVV.

The chain has TRBV5-1 and TRBJ1-5; D gene unclear. Germline CDR1 and CDR2: SGHRS and YFSETQ. Trimming took off 0 bases at V and 4 bases at J, with 11 bases between the two ends. This CDR3 is built from 15 residues. CDR3 loop: CASSLDSGNNQPQHF. In DNA form, the CDR3 reads TGCGCCAGCAGCTTGGATTCGGGGAATAATCAGCCCCAGCATTTT.

V usage is TRBV5-6 and J usage is TRBJ1-5; D is unresolved. This CDR3 spans 14 amino acids. Trimming removed 1 base at V and 7 bases at J, with 12 bases between. Germline loops: CDR1 SGHDT, CDR2 YYEEEE. The DNA of the CDR3 is TGTGCCAGCAGCTTGATTGGTGCGAGCCAGCCCCAGCATTTT. It translates to CASSLIGASQPQHF. Combining the CDR3 with reference TRBV5-6 and TRBJ1-5 gives the whole variable domain DAGVTQSPTHLIKTRGQQVTLRCSPKSGHDTVSWYQQALGQGPQFIFQYYEEEERQRGNFPDRFSGHQFPNYSSELNVNALLLGDSALYLCASSLIGASQPQHFGDGTRLSIL.

The gene calls are TRBV19 and TRBJ2-1; a possible D gene is TRBD1 (8 bases). Germline V gives CDR1 LNHDA, CDR2 SQIVND (reference sequence). The CDR3 is made up of 15 amino acids. Trimming took off 5 bases at V and 4 bases at J, with 15 bases between the two ends. DNA of the CDR3: TGTGCCAGTAGTTTCGGACAGGGAGGGTACAATGAGCAGTTCTTC. Translation gives CASSFGQGGYNEQFF.

This chain uses TRBV29-1 with TRBJ2-7, with D maybe TRBD2 (6 bases). This CDR3 has 14 residues. Deletions cut 6 bases from V and 0 bases from J, with 15 bases between. Germline CDR1 reads SQVTM; CDR2 reads ANQGSEA. Here the CDR3 reads CSVKWRGYSYEQYF. The CDR3 nucleotides are TGCAGCGTAAAGTGGCGGGGTTACTCCTACGAGCAGTACTTC.

The chain joins TRBV4-3 to TRBJ2-5; D is ambiguous. Germline CDR1 reads LGHNA; CDR2 reads YSLEER. The V end lost 0 bases, the J end lost 4 bases, and 6 bases lay between the germline ends. The CDR3 totals 13 residues. This CDR3 is CASSQDLSETQYF. In DNA, the CDR3 is TGCGCCAGCAGCCAAGATCTCTCAGAGACCCAGTACTTC.

The CDR3 protein is CSARLAGNTIYF. The CDR3 nucleotides read TGCAGCGCCCGACTGGCTGGAAACACCATATATTTT. V gene TRBV29-1 combines with J gene TRBJ1-3; D gene uncertain. With 7 bases removed from V and 2 bases from J, the gap between germline ends came to 9 bases. The CDR3 is made up of 12 amino acids. Germline loops: CDR1 SQVTM, CDR2 ANQGSEA.

V is TRBV12-5 and J is TRBJ1-6; 7 positions agree with TRBD1. The J segment lost 5 bases and the V segment lost 6 bases, leaving 4 bases of the junction unmatched. Germline CDR1 and CDR2: LGHNT and FRNRAP. The CDR3 sequence is 14 residues long. CDR3 in DNA: TGTGCTAGTGGCCCGGGGACAGATAATTCACCCCTCCACTTT. Protein sequence: CASGPGTDNSPLHF.

The CDR3 DNA sequence: TGCGCCAGCAGCCGGGACAGGGTTGAGACCCAGTACTTC. Protein sequence: CASSRDRVETQYF. The rearrangement joins TRBV4-3 to TRBJ2-5, with 9 bases identical to TRBD1. The CDR3 is 13 residues long. V gave up 4 bases and J gave up 5 bases; unmatched junction bases: 2. Germline V gene sequence: CDR1 LGHNA, CDR2 YSLEER.

CDR3 protein: CASSLKPYGYTF. As DNA, the CDR3 is TGTGCCAGCAGCTTAAAGCCTTATGGCTACACCTTC. J is TRBJ1-2 and V is TRBV7-2, with unresolved D. The CDR3 extends over 12 amino acids. Per the germline V gene, CDR1 is SGHTA and CDR2 is FQGNSA. V gave up 2 bases and J gave up 5 bases, with 6 bases separating them.

The rearrangement joins TRBV15 to TRBJ2-7, with 8 positions matching TRBD2. The CDR3 has 15 amino acids. Germline CDR1 and CDR2: LNHNV and YYDKDF (reference sequence). Trimming removed 8 bases from V and 1 base from J; junction bases left unmatched: 10. CDR3 in DNA: TGTGCCACCGCGCGGGAACGGGGGGGGTCCTACGAGCAGTACTTC. Translating gives CATARERGGSYEQYF.

V gene TRBV6-6 combines with J gene TRBJ2-3; 12 bases map to TRBD2. The CDR3 extends over 14 amino acids. Losses at the gene ends were 11 bases for V and 6 bases for J; bases not matched to a gene: 9. In germline, CDR1 is MNHNY, CDR2 SVGAGI (reference sequence). In DNA, the CDR3 is TGTGCCGTACTAGCGGGAGGTTGGGGGGATACGCAGTATTTT. Amino acids: CAVLAGGWGDTQYF.

The J gene is TRBJ1-5, the V gene TRBV10-3; D is unclear. The CDR3 is 14 amino acids. V lost 2 bases to trimming and J lost 2 bases, with 7 bases between them. Germline V gene lookup returns CDR1 ENHRY and CDR2 SYGVKD. The chain's CDR3 is CAISEGLGNQPQHF. CDR3 sequence (DNA): TGTGCCATCAGTGAGGGGCTCGGCAATCAGCCCCAGCATTTT.

The genes are TRBV30 and TRBJ2-1; no clear D. The germline V and J ends were trimmed by 0 bases and 3 bases, with 12 bases remaining between them. This CDR3 region has 15 residues. Germline CDR1 reads GTSNPN; CDR2 reads SVGIG (reference sequence). The CDR3 is CAWSVRGSVYNEQFF. In DNA form, the CDR3 reads TGTGCCTGGAGTGTACGAGGTTCTGTCTACAATGAGCAGTTCTTC.

Here the CDR3 reads CASSIPRGGAGELFF. In nucleotides, the CDR3 is TGTGCCAGCAGCATTCCCAGGGGTGGGGCCGGGGAGCTGTTTTTT. V gene TRBV7-6 combines with J gene TRBJ2-2; possible D gene TRBD1, 6 bases. CDR3 length equals 15 residues. Germline CDR1 and CDR2: SGHVS and FNYEAQ. V lost 5 bases and J lost 6, with 16 bases in between.

J is TRBJ2-1 and V is TRBV2; the D gene is possibly TRBD2 (7 bases). Per the germline V gene, CDR1 is SNHLY and CDR2 is FYNNEI. CDR3 size: 15 residues. The ends were cut back, 5 bases at V and 7 bases at J, with 18 bases in the middle. The CDR3 protein is CASSSRGPVRNEQFF. Here the CDR3 DNA reads TGTGCCAGCAGTTCGCGGGGGCCTGTAAGGAATGAGCAGTTCTTC.

The V gene is TRBV19, the J gene TRBJ2-5, with D tentatively TRBD2 (6 bases). The germline V gene has CDR1 LNHDA and CDR2 SQIVND (reference sequence). The CDR3 is 14 amino acids. V was clipped by 3 bases and J by 2 bases, with 10 bases between them. CDR3 residues: CASSILGRQETQYF. The CDR3 DNA reads as TGTGCCAGTAGTATTCTGGGGAGGCAAGAGACCCAGTACTTC.

This clone was counted only a few times. The V gene is TRBV7-2, the J gene TRBJ1-1, with D hard to call. Trimming removed 2 bases from V and 1 base from J, with 5 bases in between. CDR1 SGHTA and CDR2 FQGNSA come from the germline V gene. The CDR3 consists of 13 residues. The CDR3 nucleotides are TGTGCCAGCAGCTTAAGAGGGAACACTGAAGCTTTCTTT. Amino acid sequence: CASSLRGNTEAFF. Filled out from reference TRBV7-2 and TRBJ1-1, the complete variable domain reads GAGVSQSPSNKVTEKGKDVELRCDPISGHTALYWYRQSLGQGLEFLIYFQGNSAPDKSGLPSDRFSAERTGGSVSTLTIQRTQQEDSAVYLCASSLRGNTEAFFGQGTRLTVV.

V is TRBV19 and J is TRBJ1-3, with a tentative D call TRBD1 (6 bases). The CDR3 totals 16 residues. Trimming took off 1 base at V and 3 bases at J, with 13 bases between the two ends. In germline, CDR1 is LNHDA, CDR2 SQIVND (reference sequence). This chain's CDR3 is CASSIVPGGYGNTIYF. CDR3 DNA sequence: TGTGCCAGTAGTATAGTCCCGGGGGGCTATGGAAACACCATATATTTT.

The CDR3 region has the DNA TGCGCCAGCAGCCAAGAAATCCGGGACTCCTACGAGCAGTACTTC. Amino acids: CASSQEIRDSYEQYF. The rearrangement links TRBV4-1 to TRBJ2-7; a weak D match, TRBD2 (5 bases). V was trimmed by 0 bases and J by 0 bases, leaving 9 bases between them. Germline lookup yields CDR1 MGHRA and CDR2 YSYEKL. This CDR3 has 15 residues.

The chain has TRBV6-4 and TRBJ2-2; the D gene is possibly TRBD1 (5 bases). CDR3 length: 15 amino acids. Germline V lookup: CDR1 MRHNA, CDR2 SNTAGT. V shed 3 bases and J shed 7 bases, with 15 bases lying between them. The CDR3 here is CASSDSADDSGELFF. In DNA, the CDR3 is TGTGCCAGCAGTGATAGTGCGGACGACAGCGGGGAGCTGTTTTTT.

This clone was observed once. The CDR3 nucleotides read TGTGCCTGGAGTGTACTGAACTCTGGAAACACCATATATTTT. Translation gives CAWSVLNSGNTIYF. The rearrangement uses TRBV30 and TRBJ1-3; D remains unclear. The CDR3 runs to 14 residues. CDR1 is GTSNPN and CDR2 is SVGIG in the germline V gene (reference sequence). V lost 0 bases and J 0 bases, leaving 6 bases between the germline ends. Using reference TRBV30 and TRBJ1-3 for the parts outside the CDR3, the full variable domain is SQTIHQWPATLVQPVGSPLSLECTVEGTSNPNLYWYRQAAGRGLQLLFYSVGIGQISSEVPQNLSASRPQDRQFILSSKKLLLSDSGFYLCAWSVLNSGNTIYFGEGSWLTVV.

The V gene is TRBV15, the J gene TRBJ1-3, with 8 bases fitting TRBD1. The CDR3 totals 18 residues. Germline V gene data show CDR1 as LNHNV and CDR2 as YYDKDF (reference sequence). J gave up 0 bases and V 0 bases, and 7 bases lay outside the gene matches. This chain's CDR3 is CATSRDWGQANSGNTIYF. The CDR3 DNA reads TGTGCCACCAGCAGAGACTGGGGACAGGCGAACTCTGGAAACACCATATATTTT. The whole variable domain, filled in from reference TRBV15 and TRBJ1-3, reads DAMVIQNPRYQVTQFGKPVTLSCSQTLNHNVMYWYQQKSSQAPKLLFHYYDKDFNNEADTPDNFQSRRPNTSFCFLDIRSPGLGDTAMYLCATSRDWGQANSGNTIYFGEGSWLTVV.